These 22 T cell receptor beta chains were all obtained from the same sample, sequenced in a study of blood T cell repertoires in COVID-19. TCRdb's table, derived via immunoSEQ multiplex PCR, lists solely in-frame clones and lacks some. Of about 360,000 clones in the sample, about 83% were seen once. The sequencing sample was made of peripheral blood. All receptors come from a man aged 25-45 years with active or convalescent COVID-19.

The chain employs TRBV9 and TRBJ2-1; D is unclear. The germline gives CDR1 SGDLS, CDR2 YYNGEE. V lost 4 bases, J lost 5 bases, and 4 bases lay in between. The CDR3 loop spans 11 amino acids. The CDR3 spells CASSYDNEQFF. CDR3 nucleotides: TGTGCCAGCAGCTATGACAATGAGCAGTTCTTC.

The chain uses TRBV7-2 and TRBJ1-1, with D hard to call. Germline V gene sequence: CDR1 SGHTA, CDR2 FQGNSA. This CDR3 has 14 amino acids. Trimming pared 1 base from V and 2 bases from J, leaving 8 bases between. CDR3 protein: CASSLVSTNTEAFF. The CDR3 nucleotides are TGTGCCAGCAGCTTAGTTAGCACCAACACTGAAGCTTTCTTT.

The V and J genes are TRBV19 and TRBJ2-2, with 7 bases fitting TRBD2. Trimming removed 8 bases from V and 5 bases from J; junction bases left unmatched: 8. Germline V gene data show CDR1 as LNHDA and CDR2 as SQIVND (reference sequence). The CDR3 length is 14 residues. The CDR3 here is CASFPGGGTGELFF. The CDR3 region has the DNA TGTGCCAGTTTCCCGGGGGGTGGGACCGGGGAGCTGTTTTTT.

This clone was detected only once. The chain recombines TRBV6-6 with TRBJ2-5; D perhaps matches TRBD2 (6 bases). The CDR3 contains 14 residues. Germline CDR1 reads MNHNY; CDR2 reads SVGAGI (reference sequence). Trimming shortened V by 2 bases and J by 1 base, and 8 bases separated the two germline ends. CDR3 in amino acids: CASSYGGSQETQYF. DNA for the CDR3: TGTGCCAGCAGTTACGGAGGGTCCCAAGAGACCCAGTACTTC.

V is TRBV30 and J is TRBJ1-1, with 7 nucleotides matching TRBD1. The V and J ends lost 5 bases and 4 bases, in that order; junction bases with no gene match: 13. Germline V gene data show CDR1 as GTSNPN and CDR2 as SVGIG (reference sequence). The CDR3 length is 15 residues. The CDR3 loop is CAWGPRQGVGTEAFF. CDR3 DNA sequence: TGTGCCTGGGGACCCCGACAGGGTGTCGGCACTGAAGCTTTCTTT.

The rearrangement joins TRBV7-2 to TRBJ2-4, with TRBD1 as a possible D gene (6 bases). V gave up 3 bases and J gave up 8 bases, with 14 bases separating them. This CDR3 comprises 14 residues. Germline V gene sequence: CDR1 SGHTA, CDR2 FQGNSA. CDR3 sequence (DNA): TGTGCCAGCAGCTTGACAGGCCAGCTCTACATTCAGTACTTC. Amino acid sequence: CASSLTGQLYIQYF. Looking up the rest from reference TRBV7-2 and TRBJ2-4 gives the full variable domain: GAGVSQSPSNKVTEKGKDVELRCDPISGHTALYWYRQSLGQGLEFLIYFQGNSAPDKSGLPSDRFSAERTGGSVSTLTIQRTQQEDSAVYLCASSLTGQLYIQYFGAGTRLSVL.

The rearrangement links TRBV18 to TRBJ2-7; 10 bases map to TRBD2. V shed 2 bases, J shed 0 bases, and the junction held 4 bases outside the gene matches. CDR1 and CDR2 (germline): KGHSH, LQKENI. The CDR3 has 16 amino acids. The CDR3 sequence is CASSPRTSGGSYEQYF. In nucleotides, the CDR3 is TGTGCCAGCTCACCAAGGACTAGCGGCGGCTCCTACGAGCAGTACTTC.

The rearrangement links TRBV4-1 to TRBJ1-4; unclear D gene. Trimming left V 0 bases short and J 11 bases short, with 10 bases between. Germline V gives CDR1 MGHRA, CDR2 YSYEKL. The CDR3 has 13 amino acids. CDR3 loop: CASSQDEVRKLFF. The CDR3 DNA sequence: TGCGCCAGCAGCCAAGATGAGGTTAGGAAACTGTTTTTT.

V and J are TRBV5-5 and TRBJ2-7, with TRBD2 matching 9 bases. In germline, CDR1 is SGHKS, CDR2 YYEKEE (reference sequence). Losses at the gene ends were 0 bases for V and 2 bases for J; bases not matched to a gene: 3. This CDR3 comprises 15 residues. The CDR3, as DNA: TGTGCCAGCAGCTTGGGTCTAGCGGGAACCTACGAGCAGTACTTC. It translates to CASSLGLAGTYEQYF.

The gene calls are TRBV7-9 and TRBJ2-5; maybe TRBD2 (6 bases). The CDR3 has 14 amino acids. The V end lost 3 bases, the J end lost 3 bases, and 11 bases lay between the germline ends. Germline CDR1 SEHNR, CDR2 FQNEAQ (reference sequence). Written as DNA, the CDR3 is TGTGCCAGCAGCTTTCTAGCGACCAAAGAGACCCAGTACTTC. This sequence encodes CASSFLATKETQYF. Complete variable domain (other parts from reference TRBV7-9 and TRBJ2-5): DTGVSQNPRHKITKRGQNVTFRCDPISEHNRLYWYRQTLGQGPEFLTYFQNEAQLEKSRLLSDRFSAERPKGSFSTLEIQRTEQGDSAMYLCASSFLATKETQYFGPGTRLLVL.

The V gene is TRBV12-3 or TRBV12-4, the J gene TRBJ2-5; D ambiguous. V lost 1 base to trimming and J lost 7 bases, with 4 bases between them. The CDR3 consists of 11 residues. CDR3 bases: TGTGCCAGCAGTTTAGGCGGGACCCAGTACTTC. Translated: CASSLGGTQYF.

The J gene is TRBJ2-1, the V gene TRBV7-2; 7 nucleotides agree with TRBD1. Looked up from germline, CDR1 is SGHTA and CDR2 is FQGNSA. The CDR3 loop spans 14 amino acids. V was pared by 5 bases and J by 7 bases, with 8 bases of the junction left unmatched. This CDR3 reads CASSPDRATNEQFF. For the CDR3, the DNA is TGTGCCAGCAGCCCAGACAGGGCCACAAATGAGCAGTTCTTC.

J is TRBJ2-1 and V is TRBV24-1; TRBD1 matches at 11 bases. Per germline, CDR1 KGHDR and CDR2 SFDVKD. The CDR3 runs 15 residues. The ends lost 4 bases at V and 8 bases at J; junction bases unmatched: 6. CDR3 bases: TGTGCCACCAGTGAGTGGACAGGGGGCTGGGATGAGCAGTTCTTC. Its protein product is CATSEWTGGWDEQFF.

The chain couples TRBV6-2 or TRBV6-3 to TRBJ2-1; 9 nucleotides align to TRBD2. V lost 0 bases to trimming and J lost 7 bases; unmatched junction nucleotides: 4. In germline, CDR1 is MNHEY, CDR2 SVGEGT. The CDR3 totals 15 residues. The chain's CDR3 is CASSYSPLAGNEQFF. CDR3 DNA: TGTGCCAGCAGTTACTCCCCCCTAGCGGGAAATGAGCAGTTCTTC.

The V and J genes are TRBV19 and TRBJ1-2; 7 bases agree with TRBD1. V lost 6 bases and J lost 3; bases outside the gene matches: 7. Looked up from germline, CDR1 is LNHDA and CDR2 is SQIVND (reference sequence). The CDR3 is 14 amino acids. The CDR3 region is CASSGQESDYGYTF. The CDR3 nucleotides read TGTGCCAGTAGCGGACAGGAGAGTGACTATGGCTACACCTTC. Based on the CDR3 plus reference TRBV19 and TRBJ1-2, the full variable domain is DGGITQSPKYLFRKEGQNVTLSCEQNLNHDAMYWYRQDPGQGLRLIYYSQIVNDFQKGDIAEGYSVSREKKESFPLTVTSAQKNPTAFYLCASSGQESDYGYTFGSGTRLTVV.

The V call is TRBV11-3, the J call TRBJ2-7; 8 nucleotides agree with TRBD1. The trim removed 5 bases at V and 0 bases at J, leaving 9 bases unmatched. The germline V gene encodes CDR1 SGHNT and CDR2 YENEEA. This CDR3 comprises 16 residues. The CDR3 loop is CASSHRQGKGSYEQYF. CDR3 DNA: TGTGCCAGCAGCCACAGACAGGGGAAAGGCTCCTACGAGCAGTACTTC. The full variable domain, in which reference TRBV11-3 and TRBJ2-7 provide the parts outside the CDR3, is EAGVVQSPRYKIIEKKQPVAFWCNPISGHNTLYWYLQNLGQGPELLIRYENEEAVDDSQLPKDRFSAERLKGVDSTLKIQPAELGDSAVYLCASSHRQGKGSYEQYFGPGTRLTVT.

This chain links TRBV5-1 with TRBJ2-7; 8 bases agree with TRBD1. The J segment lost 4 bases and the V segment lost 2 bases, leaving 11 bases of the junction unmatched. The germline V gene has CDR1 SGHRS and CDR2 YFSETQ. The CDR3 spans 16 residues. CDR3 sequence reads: CASSFAPGQEVYEQYF. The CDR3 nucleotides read TGCGCCAGCAGCTTCGCCCCGGGACAGGAAGTATACGAGCAGTACTTC.

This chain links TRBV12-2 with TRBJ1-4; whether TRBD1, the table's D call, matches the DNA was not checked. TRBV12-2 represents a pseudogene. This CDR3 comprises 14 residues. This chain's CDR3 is CASRLKRTGEKLFF. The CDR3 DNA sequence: TGTGCAAGTCGCTTAAAAAGGACAGGGGAAAAACTGTTTTTT.

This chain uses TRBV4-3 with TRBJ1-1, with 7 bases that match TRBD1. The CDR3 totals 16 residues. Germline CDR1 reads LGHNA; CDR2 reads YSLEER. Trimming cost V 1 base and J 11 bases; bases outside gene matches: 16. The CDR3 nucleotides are TGCGCCAGCAGCCAAGTAGAAGCCCGTGGAGGGGGCAGGGCTTTCTTT. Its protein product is CASSQVEARGGGRAFF.

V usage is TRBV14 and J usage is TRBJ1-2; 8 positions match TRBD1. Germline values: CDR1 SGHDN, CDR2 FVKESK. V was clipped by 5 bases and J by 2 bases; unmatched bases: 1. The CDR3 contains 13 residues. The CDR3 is CASSDRGNYGYTF. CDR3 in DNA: TGTGCCAGCAGCGACAGGGGCAACTATGGCTACACCTTC.

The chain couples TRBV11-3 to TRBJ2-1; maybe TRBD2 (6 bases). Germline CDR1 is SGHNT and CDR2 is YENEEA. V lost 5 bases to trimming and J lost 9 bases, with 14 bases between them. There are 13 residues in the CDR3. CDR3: CASSVVGRSEQFF. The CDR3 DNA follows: TGTGCCAGCAGCGTGGTGGGGAGGAGTGAGCAGTTCTTC.

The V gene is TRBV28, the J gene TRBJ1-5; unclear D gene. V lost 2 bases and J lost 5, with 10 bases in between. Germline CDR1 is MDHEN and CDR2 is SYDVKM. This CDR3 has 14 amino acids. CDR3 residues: CASSLTGSYQPQHF. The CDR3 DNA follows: TGTGCCAGCAGTTTAACGGGGAGTTATCAGCCCCAGCATTTT.